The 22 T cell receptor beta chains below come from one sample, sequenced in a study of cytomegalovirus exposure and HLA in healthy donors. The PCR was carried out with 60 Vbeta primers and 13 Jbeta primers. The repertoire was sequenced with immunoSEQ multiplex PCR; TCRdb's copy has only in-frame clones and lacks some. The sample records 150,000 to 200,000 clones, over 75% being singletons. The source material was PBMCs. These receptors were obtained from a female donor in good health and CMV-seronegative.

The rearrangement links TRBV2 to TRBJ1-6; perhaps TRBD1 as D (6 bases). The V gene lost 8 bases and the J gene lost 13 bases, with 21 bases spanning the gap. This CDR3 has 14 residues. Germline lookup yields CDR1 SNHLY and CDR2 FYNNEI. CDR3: CASGGAGAREPLHF. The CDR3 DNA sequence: TGTGCCAGCGGGGGGGCTGGGGCCCGGGAGCCCCTCCACTTT.

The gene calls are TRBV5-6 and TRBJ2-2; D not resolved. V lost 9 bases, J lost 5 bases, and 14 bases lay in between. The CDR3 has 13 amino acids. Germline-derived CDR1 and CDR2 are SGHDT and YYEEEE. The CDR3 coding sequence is TGTGCCACCGCCACGGGTTGGACCGGGGAGCTGTTTTTT. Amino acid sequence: CATATGWTGELFF.

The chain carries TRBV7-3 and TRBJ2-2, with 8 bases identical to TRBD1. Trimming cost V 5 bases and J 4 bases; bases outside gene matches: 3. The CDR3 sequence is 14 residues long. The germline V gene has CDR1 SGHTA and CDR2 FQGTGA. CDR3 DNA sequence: TGTGCCAGCAGCAAACAGGGGGGCACCGGGGAGCTGTTTTTT. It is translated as CASSKQGGTGELFF.

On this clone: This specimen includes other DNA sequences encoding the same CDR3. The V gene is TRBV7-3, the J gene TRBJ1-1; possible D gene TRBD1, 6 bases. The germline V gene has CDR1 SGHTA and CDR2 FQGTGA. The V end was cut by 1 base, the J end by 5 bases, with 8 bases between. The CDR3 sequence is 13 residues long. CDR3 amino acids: CASSLNRVTEAFF. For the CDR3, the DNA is TGTGCCAGCAGCTTAAACAGGGTGACTGAAGCTTTCTTT.

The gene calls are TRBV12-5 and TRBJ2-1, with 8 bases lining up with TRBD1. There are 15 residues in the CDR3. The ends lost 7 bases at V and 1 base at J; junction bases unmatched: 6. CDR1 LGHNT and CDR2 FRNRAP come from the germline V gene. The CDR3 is CASALTGASYNEQFF. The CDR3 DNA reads TGTGCTAGTGCCCTGACAGGGGCATCCTACAATGAGCAGTTCTTC.

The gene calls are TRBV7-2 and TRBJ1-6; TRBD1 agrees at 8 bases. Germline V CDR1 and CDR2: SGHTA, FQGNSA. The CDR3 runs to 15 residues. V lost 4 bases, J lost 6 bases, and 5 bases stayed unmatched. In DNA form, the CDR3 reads TGTGCCAGCAGCTCCAGACAGGGGCTTAATTCACCCCTCCACTTT. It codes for CASSSRQGLNSPLHF.

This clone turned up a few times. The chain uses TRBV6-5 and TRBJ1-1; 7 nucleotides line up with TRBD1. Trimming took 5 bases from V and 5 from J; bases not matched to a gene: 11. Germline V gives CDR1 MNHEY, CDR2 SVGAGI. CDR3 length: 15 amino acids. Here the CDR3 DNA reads TGTGCCAGCAGTGCGGCCAGGGGGATCCGAACTGAAGCTTTCTTT. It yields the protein CASSAARGIRTEAFF.

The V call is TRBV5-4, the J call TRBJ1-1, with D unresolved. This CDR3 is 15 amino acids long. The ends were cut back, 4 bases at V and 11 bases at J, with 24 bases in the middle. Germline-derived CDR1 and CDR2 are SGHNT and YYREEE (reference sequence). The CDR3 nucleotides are TGTGCCAGCAGCCCTAGGGTAGGAGGATTGTTTGACGCTTTCTTT. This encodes CASSPRVGGLFDAFF.

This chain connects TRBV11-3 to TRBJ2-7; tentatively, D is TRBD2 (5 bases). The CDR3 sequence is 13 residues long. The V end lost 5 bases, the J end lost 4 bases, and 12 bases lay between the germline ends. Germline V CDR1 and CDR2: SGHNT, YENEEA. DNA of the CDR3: TGTGCCAGCAGCCCAGGACGGGGATACGAGCAGTACTTC. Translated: CASSPGRGYEQYF.

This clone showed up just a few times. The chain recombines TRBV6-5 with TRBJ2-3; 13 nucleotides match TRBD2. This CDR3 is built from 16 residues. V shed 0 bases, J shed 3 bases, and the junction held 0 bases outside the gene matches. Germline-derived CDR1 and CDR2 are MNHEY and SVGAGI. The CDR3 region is CASSYSTSGRTDTQYF. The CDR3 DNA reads TGTGCCAGCAGTTACTCGACTAGCGGGAGGACAGATACGCAGTATTTT.

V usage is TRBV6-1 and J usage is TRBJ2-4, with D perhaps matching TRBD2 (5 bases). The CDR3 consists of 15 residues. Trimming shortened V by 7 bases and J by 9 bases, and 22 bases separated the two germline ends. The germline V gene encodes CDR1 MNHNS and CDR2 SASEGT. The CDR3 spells CASMNAFAGGGIQYF. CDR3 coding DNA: TGTGCCAGCATGAACGCCTTTGCGGGTGGTGGCATTCAGTACTTC.

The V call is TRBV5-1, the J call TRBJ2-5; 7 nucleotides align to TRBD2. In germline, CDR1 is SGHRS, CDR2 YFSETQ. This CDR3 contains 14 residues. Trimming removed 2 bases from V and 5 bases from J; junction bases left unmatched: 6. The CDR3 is CASSFTGRRETQYF. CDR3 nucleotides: TGCGCCAGCAGCTTTACCGGGAGGAGGGAGACCCAGTACTTC. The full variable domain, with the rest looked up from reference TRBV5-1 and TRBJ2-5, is KAGVTQTPRYLIKTRGQQVTLSCSPISGHRSVSWYQQTPGQGLQFLFEYFSETQRNKGNFPGRFSGRQFSNSRSEMNVSTLELGDSALYLCASSFTGRRETQYFGPGTRLLVL.

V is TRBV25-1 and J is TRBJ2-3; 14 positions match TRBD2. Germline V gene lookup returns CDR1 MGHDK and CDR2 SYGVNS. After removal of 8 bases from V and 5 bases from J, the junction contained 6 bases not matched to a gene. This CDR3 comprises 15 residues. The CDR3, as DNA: TGTGCCAGCTCGGGACTAGCGGGAGTGGGAGATACGCAGTATTTT. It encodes CASSGLAGVGDTQYF.

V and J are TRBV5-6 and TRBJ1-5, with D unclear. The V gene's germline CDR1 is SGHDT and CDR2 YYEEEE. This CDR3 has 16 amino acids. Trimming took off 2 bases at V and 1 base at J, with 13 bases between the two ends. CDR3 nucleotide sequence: TGTGCCAGCAGCTTCAGTCGCAGGTTCAGCAATCAGCCCCAGCATTTT. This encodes CASSFSRRFSNQPQHF.

CDR3 DNA: TGTGCCTGGAGTGATCCCTACTACAGGGGCTTTAATGAAAAACTGTTTTTT. Protein product: CAWSDPYYRGFNEKLFF. V gene TRBV30 combines with J gene TRBJ1-4, with 7 bases identical to TRBD1. This CDR3 is 17 amino acids long. The V gene end was trimmed by 1 base and the J gene end by 4 bases; junction bases not matched to a gene: 12. The germline V gene has CDR1 GTSNPN and CDR2 SVGIG (reference sequence).

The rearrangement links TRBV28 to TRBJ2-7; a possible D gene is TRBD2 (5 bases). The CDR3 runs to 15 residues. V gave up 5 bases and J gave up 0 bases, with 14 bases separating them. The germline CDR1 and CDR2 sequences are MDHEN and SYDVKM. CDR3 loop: CASSPGGDYSYEQYF. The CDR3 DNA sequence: TGTGCCAGCAGTCCCGGAGGTGATTACTCCTACGAGCAGTACTTC.

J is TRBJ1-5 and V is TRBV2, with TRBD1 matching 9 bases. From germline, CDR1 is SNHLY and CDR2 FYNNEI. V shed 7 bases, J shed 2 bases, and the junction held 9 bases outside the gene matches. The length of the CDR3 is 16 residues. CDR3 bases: TGTGCCAGCAAACCTAAACAGGGGGCAGGCAATCAGCCCCAGCATTTT. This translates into CASKPKQGAGNQPQHF. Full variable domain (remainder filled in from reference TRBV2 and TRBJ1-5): EPEVTQTPSHQVTQMGQEVILRCVPISNHLYFYWYRQILGQKVEFLVSFYNNEISEKSEIFDDQFSVERPDGSNFTLKIRSTKLEDSAMYFCASKPKQGAGNQPQHFGDGTRLSIL.

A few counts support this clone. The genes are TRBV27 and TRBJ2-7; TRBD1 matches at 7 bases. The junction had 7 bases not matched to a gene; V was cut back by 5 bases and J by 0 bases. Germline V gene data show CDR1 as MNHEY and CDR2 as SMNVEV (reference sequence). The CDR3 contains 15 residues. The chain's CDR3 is CASSRRQGSSYEQYF. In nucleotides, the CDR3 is TGTGCCAGCAGTCGCCGACAGGGCAGCTCCTACGAGCAGTACTTC.

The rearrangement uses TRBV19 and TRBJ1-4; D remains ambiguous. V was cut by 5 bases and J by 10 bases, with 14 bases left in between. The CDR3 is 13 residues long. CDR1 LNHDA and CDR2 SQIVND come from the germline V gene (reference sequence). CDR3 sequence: CASSVDRGPKLFF. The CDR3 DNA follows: TGTGCCAGTAGTGTGGACCGAGGGCCAAAACTGTTTTTT.

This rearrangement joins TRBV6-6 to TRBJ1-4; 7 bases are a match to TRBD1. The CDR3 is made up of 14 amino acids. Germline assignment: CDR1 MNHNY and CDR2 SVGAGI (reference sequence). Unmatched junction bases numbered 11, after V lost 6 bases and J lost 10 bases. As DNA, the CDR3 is TGTGCCAGCAGCCAGGACAGGAAGCTCGTAAAACTGTTTTTT. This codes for CASSQDRKLVKLFF.

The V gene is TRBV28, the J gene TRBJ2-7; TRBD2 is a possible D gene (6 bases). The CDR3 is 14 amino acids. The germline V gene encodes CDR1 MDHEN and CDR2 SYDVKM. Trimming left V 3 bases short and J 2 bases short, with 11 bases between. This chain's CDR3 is CASSLWGEAYEQYF. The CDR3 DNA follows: TGTGCCAGCAGTTTGTGGGGGGAGGCCTACGAGCAGTACTTC.

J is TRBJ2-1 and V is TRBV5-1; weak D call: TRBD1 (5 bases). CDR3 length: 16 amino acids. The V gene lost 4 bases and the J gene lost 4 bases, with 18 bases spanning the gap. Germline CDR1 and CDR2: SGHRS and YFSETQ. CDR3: CASSENIGHNYNEQFF. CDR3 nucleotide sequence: TGCGCCAGCAGCGAAAATATCGGACACAATTACAATGAGCAGTTCTTC.